This T cell receptor (beta chain) was documented in a study of shared clonotypes between healthy human individuals. Regarding the study as a whole: Clonotype sharing across a handful of donors was observed for approximately 5% of naive CD4 clonotypes.

J gave up 7 bases and V 0 bases, and 15 bases lay outside the gene matches. CDR1 and CDR2 (germline): SGHVS, FNYEAQ. CDR3 size: 18 residues. This table comes from immunoSEQ multiplex PCR, and its TCRdb copy is limited to in-frame clones, with some not included. The sample includes almost 700,000 clones, under 95% of them seen just once. It was CD45RO-negative cells, positively selected for CCR7, that made up naive CD8 cells, with terminally differentiated effector memory CD45RA+ cells excluded. As concerns this clone: Its antigen is currently unknown.

Specimen: naive CD8+ T cells sorted from blood. This chain connects TRBV7-6 to TRBJ2-1; 7 nucleotides match TRBD2. This TCR was sampled from a man aged 30-40 years in good health. CDR3 region: CASSLAPLFSGEGNEQFF. CDR3 coding DNA: TGTGCCAGCAGCTTAGCGCCCCTCTTCAGCGGGGAGGGGAATGAGCAGTTCTTC.